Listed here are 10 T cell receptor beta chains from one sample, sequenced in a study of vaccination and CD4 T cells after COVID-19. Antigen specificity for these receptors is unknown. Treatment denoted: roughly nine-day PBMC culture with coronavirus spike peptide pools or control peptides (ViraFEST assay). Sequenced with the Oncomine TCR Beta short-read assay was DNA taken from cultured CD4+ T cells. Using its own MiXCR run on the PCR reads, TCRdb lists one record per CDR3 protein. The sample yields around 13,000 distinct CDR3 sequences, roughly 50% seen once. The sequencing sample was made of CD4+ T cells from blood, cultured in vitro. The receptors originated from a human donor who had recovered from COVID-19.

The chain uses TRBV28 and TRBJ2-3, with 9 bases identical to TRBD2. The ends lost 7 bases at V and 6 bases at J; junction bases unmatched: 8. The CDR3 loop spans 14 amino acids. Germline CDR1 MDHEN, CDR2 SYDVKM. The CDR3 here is CASTRPSGMDTQYF. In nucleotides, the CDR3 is TGTGCCAGCACCCGGCCTAGCGGGATGGATACGCAGTATTTT.

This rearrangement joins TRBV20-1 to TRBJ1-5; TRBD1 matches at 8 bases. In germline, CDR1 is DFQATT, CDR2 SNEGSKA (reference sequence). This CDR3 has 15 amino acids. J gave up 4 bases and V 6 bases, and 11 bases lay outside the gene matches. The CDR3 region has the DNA TGCAGTGCCCCCCGGACAGGGAATCGGAATCAGCCCCAGCATTTT. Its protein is CSAPRTGNRNQPQHF.

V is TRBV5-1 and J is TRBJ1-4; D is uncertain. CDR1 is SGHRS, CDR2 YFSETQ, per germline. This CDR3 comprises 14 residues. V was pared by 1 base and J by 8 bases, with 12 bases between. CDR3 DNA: TGCGCCAGCAGCTTGATGGGGAGCAGGGAAAAACTGTTTTTT. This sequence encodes CASSLMGSREKLFF.

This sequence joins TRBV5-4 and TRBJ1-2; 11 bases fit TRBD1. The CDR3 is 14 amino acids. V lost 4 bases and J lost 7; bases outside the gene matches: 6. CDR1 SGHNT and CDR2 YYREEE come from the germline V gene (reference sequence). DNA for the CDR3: TGTGCCAGCAGCCCTGGACAGGGGGCGCGTGGCTACACCTTC. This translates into CASSPGQGARGYTF.

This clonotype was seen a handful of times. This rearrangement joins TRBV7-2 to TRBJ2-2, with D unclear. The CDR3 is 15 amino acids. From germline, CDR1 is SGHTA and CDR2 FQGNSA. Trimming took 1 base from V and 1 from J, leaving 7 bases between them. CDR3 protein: CASSLVSGNTGELFF. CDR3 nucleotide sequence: TGTGCCAGCAGCTTAGTGTCCGGGAACACCGGGGAGCTGTTTTTT.

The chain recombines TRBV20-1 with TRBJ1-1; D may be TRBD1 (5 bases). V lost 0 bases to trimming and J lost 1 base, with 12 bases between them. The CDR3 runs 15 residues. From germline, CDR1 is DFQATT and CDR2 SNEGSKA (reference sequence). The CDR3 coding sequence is TGCAGTGCTAGAGAAAGGGGACGTACGAACACTGAAGCTTTCTTT. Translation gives CSARERGRTNTEAFF.

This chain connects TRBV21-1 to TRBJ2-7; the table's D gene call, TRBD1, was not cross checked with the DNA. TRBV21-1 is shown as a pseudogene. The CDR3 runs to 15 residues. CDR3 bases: TGTGCCAGCAGCAAAAGAGGACAGGGGGATAACGAGCAGTACTTC. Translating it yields CASSKRGQGDNEQYF.

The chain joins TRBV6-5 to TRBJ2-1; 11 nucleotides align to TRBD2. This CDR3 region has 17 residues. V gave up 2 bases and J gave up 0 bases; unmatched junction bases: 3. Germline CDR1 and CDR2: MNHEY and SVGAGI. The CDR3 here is CASSYASGGTSYNEQFF. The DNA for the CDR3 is TGTGCCAGCAGTTACGCTAGCGGGGGGACCTCCTACAATGAGCAGTTCTTC.

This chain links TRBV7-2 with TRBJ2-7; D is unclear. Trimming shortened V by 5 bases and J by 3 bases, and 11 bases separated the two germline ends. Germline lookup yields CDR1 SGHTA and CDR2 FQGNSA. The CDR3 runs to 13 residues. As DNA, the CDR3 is TGTGCCAGCAGCAGCCCATTAGGCTACGAGCAGTACTTC. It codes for CASSSPLGYEQYF.

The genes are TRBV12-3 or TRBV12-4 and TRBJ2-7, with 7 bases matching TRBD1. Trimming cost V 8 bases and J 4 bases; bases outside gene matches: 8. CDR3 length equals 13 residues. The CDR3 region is CASGDRADYEQYF. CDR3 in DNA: TGTGCCAGCGGAGACAGGGCCGATTACGAGCAGTACTTC.